This T cell receptor beta chain was observed in a study of cytomegalovirus exposure and HLA in healthy donors. This clone has a single count. In the PCR, 60 Vbeta and 13 Jbeta primers were used. Clones were sequenced by immunoSEQ multiplex PCR, and TCRdb holds only the in-frame ones, with some missing. Among 120,000 to 150,000 clones, about 86% were seen once, and the ten largest hold about 3.8%. From germline, CDR1 is SGHDT and CDR2 YYEEEE. J lost 8 bases, V lost 4 bases, and 11 bases had no gene match. This CDR3 has 14 amino acids. This TCR came from a man aged 35 to 55 in good health and CMV-seropositive. The genes are TRBV5-6 and TRBJ1-2, with 7 nucleotides matching TRBD1. Sequencing input: PBMCs. The CDR3 reads CASSPTGVTWGYTF. DNA of the CDR3: TGTGCCAGCAGCCCCACAGGGGTGACGTGGGGCTACACCTTC.